The present T cell receptor (beta chain) was sequenced within a study of T cells after yellow fever vaccination. Study details: Fractions low in cell number were prepared with SMART-Seq v4 Ultra Low Input. Findings and caveats of the study: A large majority of primary-vaccination clones showed up again after the booster (roughly 96% CD4, around 88% CD8). Peaking faster, on day 5 versus 15, the secondary response was nonetheless weaker. From the bulk population, abundant clonotypes could contaminate and appear within FACS-sorted repertoires.

TCRdb reprocessed the 5' RACE reads via MiXCR and lists one record per CDR3 protein. This sample has almost 600,000 distinct CDR3 sequences; roughly 13% occur once, and the top ten carry around an eighth. The CDR3 length is 14 residues. V shed 6 bases and J shed 14 bases, with 20 bases lying between them. In this sample, this clonotype turned up a few times. Its antigen remains unidentified. This clonotype originated in a young man who received the YFV17D yellow fever vaccine. This material consisted of PBMCs, taken on the day of the yellow fever booster vaccination. The chain combines TRBV12-3 or TRBV12-4 with TRBJ1-6; D might be TRBD1 (6 bases). The CDR3 loop is CASSHRDIQGSLHF. Written as DNA, the CDR3 is TGTGCCAGCAGCCACCGGGACATCCAAGGATCCCTCCACTTT.